Following are 29 T cell receptor beta chains from one sample sequenced in a study of cytomegalovirus exposure and HLA in healthy donors. Some clones are missing from TCRdb's copy, which holds only in-frame ones; the method was immunoSEQ multiplex PCR. The sample carries 150,000 to 200,000 clones, under 90% recorded once. Sequences were obtained from PBMCs. These receptors were obtained from a young man in good health and CMV-seropositive.

The chain joins TRBV10-3 to TRBJ2-1; 12 nucleotides align to TRBD2. CDR1 is ENHRY, CDR2 SYGVKD, per germline. The CDR3 extends over 13 amino acids. V shed 7 bases and J 7 bases; nucleotides not matched to a gene: 2. The CDR3 DNA reads as TGTGCCATCATGACTAGCGGGAGTAATGAGCAGTTCTTC. This gives the protein CAIMTSGSNEQFF.

The chain combines TRBV28 with TRBJ1-2, with D maybe TRBD1 (6 bases). Germline V gene sequence: CDR1 MDHEN, CDR2 SYDVKM. The CDR3 extends over 14 amino acids. V was trimmed by 3 bases and J by 4 bases, leaving 12 bases between them. This CDR3 reads CASSLNQGSYGYTF. CDR3 bases: TGTGCCAGCAGTTTGAATCAGGGGTCCTATGGCTACACCTTC.

In its sample, this clone was seen a few times. This rearrangement joins TRBV5-6 to TRBJ1-2; TRBD1 aligns across 7 bases. CDR1 and CDR2 from the germline V gene are SGHDT and YYEEEE. This CDR3 has 14 residues. V gave up 4 bases and J gave up 8 bases; unmatched junction bases: 11. CDR3 sequence: CASSHTGASFGYTF. CDR3 DNA: TGTGCCAGCAGCCACACAGGGGCGAGTTTCGGCTACACCTTC.

Details on this clone: The junction and the germline gene differ at one end; a read error may be behind it. The chain uses TRBV25-1 and TRBJ2-2; D perhaps matches TRBD2 (6 bases). This CDR3 comprises 14 residues. Germline V gives CDR1 MGHDK, CDR2 SYGVNS. In DNA form, the CDR3 reads TGTGCCAGCAGTGAGGCGGGACCAACCGGGAAGCTGTTTTTT. It translates to CASSEAGPTGKLFF. The full variable domain, in which reference TRBV25-1 and TRBJ2-2 provide the parts outside the CDR3, is EADIYQTPRYLVIGTGKKITLECSQTMGHDKMYWYQQDPGMELHLIHYSYGVNSTEKGDLSSESTVSRIRTEHFPLTLESARPSHTSQYLCASSEAGPTGKLFFGEGSRLTVL.

The chain combines TRBV5-1 with TRBJ1-3; 7 bases line up with TRBD1. Trimming took 3 bases from V and 0 from J; bases not matched to a gene: 6. The CDR3 runs to 16 residues. Germline CDR1 reads SGHRS; CDR2 reads YFSETQ. For the CDR3, the DNA is TGCGCCAGCAGCTCACGGGACAGCTCCTCTGGAAACACCATATATTTT. This translates into CASSSRDSSSGNTIYF.

This clone was counted between two and nine times. The V call is TRBV18, the J call TRBJ2-7; D might be TRBD2 (5 bases). This CDR3 has 13 amino acids. From germline, CDR1 is KGHSH and CDR2 LQKENI. V lost 6 bases, J lost 6 bases, and 15 bases lay in between. CDR3 protein: CASSPKADSEQYF. The CDR3 coding sequence is TGTGCCAGCTCCCCTAAAGCGGATTCCGAGCAGTACTTC.

This clone was recorded at least ten times. The chain is built from TRBV7-9 and TRBJ1-2; D gene ambiguous. In germline, CDR1 is SEHNR, CDR2 FQNEAQ (reference sequence). Trimming pared 1 base from V and 4 bases from J, leaving 4 bases between. The CDR3 consists of 12 residues. The CDR3 DNA follows: TGTGCCAGCAGCTTAGACACCTATGGCTACACCTTC. As protein: CASSLDTYGYTF.

The chain employs TRBV6-1 and TRBJ1-3; D is undetermined. The CDR3 covers 16 residues. Trimming removed 1 base from V and 2 bases from J, with 12 bases in between. Germline V gene lookup returns CDR1 MNHNS and CDR2 SASEGT. The CDR3 is CASSEGTTTPGNTIYF. CDR3 DNA sequence: TGTGCCAGCAGTGAAGGTACGACAACTCCTGGAAACACCATATATTTT.

In nucleotides, the CDR3 is TGTGCCAGCAGCTCCTTCGACAGGCCCAATCAGCCCCAGCATTTT. Translated: CASSSFDRPNQPQHF. The chain recombines TRBV5-4 with TRBJ1-5; maybe TRBD1 (6 bases). Per germline, CDR1 SGHNT and CDR2 YYREEE (reference sequence). The V gene lost 3 bases and the J gene lost 3 bases, with 13 bases spanning the gap. The CDR3 extends over 15 amino acids.

The chain couples TRBV9 to TRBJ2-3; the match to TRBD2 covers 9 bases. V gave up 4 bases and J gave up 6 bases; unmatched junction bases: 9. The CDR3 spans 15 residues. The germline V gene encodes CDR1 SGDLS and CDR2 YYNGEE. The CDR3 here is CASSPRLAETDTQYF. For the CDR3, the DNA is TGTGCCAGCAGCCCGAGACTAGCGGAGACTGATACGCAGTATTTT. Together with reference TRBV9 and TRBJ2-3, the CDR3 gives the full variable domain: DSGVTQTPKHLITATGQRVTLRCSPRSGDLSVYWYQQSLDQGLQFLIQYYNGEERAKGNILERFSAQQFPDLHSELNLSSLELGDSALYFCASSPRLAETDTQYFGPGTRLTVL.

The rearrangement joins TRBV18 to TRBJ1-3; maybe TRBD1 (6 bases). This CDR3 has 13 residues. The V and J ends lost 5 bases and 1 base respectively, with 6 bases between them. Germline V gives CDR1 KGHSH, CDR2 LQKENI. The CDR3 loop is CASSRGSGNTIYF. The CDR3, as DNA: TGTGCCAGCTCAAGGGGGTCTGGAAACACCATATATTTT.

The chain uses TRBV6-4 and TRBJ2-3; maybe TRBD1 (6 bases). Trimming pared 5 bases from V and 1 base from J, leaving 13 bases between. This CDR3 is built from 15 residues. Germline V lookup: CDR1 MRHNA, CDR2 SNTAGT. CDR3 residues: CASSLGADGTDTQYF. DNA of the CDR3: TGTGCCAGCAGTTTGGGGGCGGACGGCACAGATACGCAGTATTTT.

V gene TRBV18 combines with J gene TRBJ2-6; a weak D match, TRBD1 (5 bases). The germline CDR1 and CDR2 sequences are KGHSH and LQKENI. The CDR3 runs 16 residues. V was cut by 8 bases and J by 5 bases, with 19 bases left in between. CDR3 sequence: CASPTWGRLWANVLTF. The CDR3 nucleotides are TGTGCCAGCCCGACCTGGGGCCGTCTCTGGGCCAACGTCCTGACTTTC.

The chain couples TRBV5-1 to TRBJ1-2, with D possibly being TRBD1 (6 bases). Trimming pared 4 bases from V and 6 bases from J, leaving 16 bases between. The V gene's germline CDR1 is SGHRS and CDR2 YFSETQ. This CDR3 is 14 amino acids long. CDR3 protein: CASSLAGEGNGYTF. CDR3 nucleotides: TGCGCCAGCAGCCTGGCAGGGGAAGGTAATGGCTACACCTTC.

The J gene is TRBJ2-1, the V gene TRBV7-9; the match to TRBD1 covers 10 bases. The germline V gene encodes CDR1 SEHNR and CDR2 FQNEAQ (reference sequence). With V trimmed by 2 bases and J by 3 bases, 4 bases remained unmatched. The CDR3 extends over 16 amino acids. CDR3 amino acids: CASSLTDRGLYNEQFF. The CDR3 nucleotides read TGTGCCAGCAGCTTAACTGACAGGGGGCTCTACAATGAGCAGTTCTTC.

This chain links TRBV27 with TRBJ1-6, with 7 bases matching TRBD1. With 2 bases clipped from V and 9 bases from J, the junction kept 7 bases outside the gene matches. CDR3 length: 15 residues. The germline gives CDR1 MNHEY, CDR2 SMNVEV (reference sequence). In DNA form, the CDR3 reads TGTGCCAGCAGTTTACACCGGGACAGACCTTCACCCCTCCACTTT. It yields the protein CASSLHRDRPSPLHF.

The genes are TRBV9 and TRBJ2-7, with 8 bases that match TRBD2. Looked up from germline, CDR1 is SGDLS and CDR2 is YYNGEE. The junction had 13 bases not matched to a gene; V was cut back by 0 bases and J by 5 bases. This CDR3 has 17 residues. The CDR3 DNA reads as TGTGCCAGCAGCGTAGATCCACGAGCGGGAGAGCAGGACGAGCAGTACTTC. Protein product: CASSVDPRAGEQDEQYF. The full variable domain, completed using reference TRBV9 and TRBJ2-7, is DSGVTQTPKHLITATGQRVTLRCSPRSGDLSVYWYQQSLDQGLQFLIQYYNGEERAKGNILERFSAQQFPDLHSELNLSSLELGDSALYFCASSVDPRAGEQDEQYFGPGTRLTVT.

J is TRBJ2-3 and V is TRBV10-3; 9 nucleotides match TRBD1. The CDR3 totals 14 residues. The J segment lost 3 bases and the V segment lost 5 bases, leaving 3 bases of the junction unmatched. Germline assignment: CDR1 ENHRY and CDR2 SYGVKD. The CDR3 bases are TGTGCCATCAGTTGGACAGGGGAAACAGATACGCAGTATTTT. It is translated as CAISWTGETDTQYF.

The V call is TRBV4-1, the J call TRBJ2-7; 11 bases align to TRBD2. This CDR3 is built from 17 residues. Trimming at V came to 0 bases and at J to 2 bases, leaving 6 bases not matched to a gene. Germline-derived CDR1 and CDR2 are MGHRA and YSYEKL. This CDR3 reads CASSQDHGTSGPYEQYF. Here the CDR3 DNA reads TGCGCCAGCAGCCAAGACCACGGGACTAGCGGACCCTACGAGCAGTACTTC.

This clone has more than one count but fewer than ten. The CDR3 bases are TGTGCCATCAGTGAGTCTGGCCACGGGGGCGAGCAGTACTTC. This gives the protein CAISESGHGGEQYF. The V gene is TRBV10-3, the J gene TRBJ2-7; a possible D gene is TRBD2 (6 bases). The CDR3 has 14 amino acids. Trimming pared 0 bases from V and 6 bases from J, leaving 12 bases between. From germline, CDR1 is ENHRY and CDR2 SYGVKD.

CDR3: CAANQGMNTEAFF. The CDR3 DNA follows: TGTGCCGCAAACCAGGGGATGAACACTGAAGCTTTCTTT. The rearrangement uses TRBV19 and TRBJ1-1, with D tentatively TRBD1 (6 bases). V was cut by 11 bases and J by 0 bases, with 13 bases left in between. The length of the CDR3 is 13 residues. CDR1 and CDR2 from the germline V gene are LNHDA and SQIVND (reference sequence).

The rearrangement joins TRBV28 to TRBJ1-5, with 9 bases matching TRBD1. CDR1 and CDR2 from the germline V gene are MDHEN and SYDVKM. J was trimmed by 0 bases and V by 3 bases; bases with no gene match: 9. This CDR3 is built from 18 residues. The CDR3 DNA sequence: TGTGCCAGCAGTTTGGGACGATACAGGGGGCCTAGCAATCAGCCCCAGCATTTT. The encoded protein is CASSLGRYRGPSNQPQHF.

V gene TRBV9 combines with J gene TRBJ2-3; D is unresolved. V lost 1 base and J 0 bases, leaving 9 bases between the germline ends. The CDR3 has 15 residues. Germline CDR1 SGDLS, CDR2 YYNGEE. CDR3 DNA: TGTGCCAGCAGCGTAATACCCACAAGCACAGATACGCAGTATTTT. This translates into CASSVIPTSTDTQYF.

This chain connects TRBV6-7 to TRBJ2-7, with a possible D match to TRBD2 (7 bases). TRBV6-7 qualifies as an ORF whose function is uncertain. The length of the CDR3 is 16 residues. Trimming cost V 6 bases and J 4 bases, with 22 bases left between them. The CDR3 nucleotides read TGTGCCAGCAGGCCCACCGGGGGGCGGGAGAGGTACGAGCAGTACTTC. This sequence encodes CASRPTGGRERYEQYF.

This chain uses TRBV7-3 with TRBJ2-3; D gene unclear. Trimming stripped 1 base from V and 5 bases from J, with 10 bases between. The CDR3 length is 14 residues. The germline gives CDR1 SGHTA, CDR2 FQGTGA. CDR3 sequence reads: CASSLIQVGDTQYF. DNA for the CDR3: TGTGCCAGCAGCTTAATTCAAGTCGGAGATACGCAGTATTTT. The full variable domain, in which reference TRBV7-3 and TRBJ2-3 provide the parts outside the CDR3, is GAGVSQTPSNKVTEKGKYVELRCDPISGHTALYWYRQSLGQGPEFLIYFQGTGAADDSGLPNDRFFAVRPEGSVSTLKIQRTERGDSAVYLCASSLIQVGDTQYFGPGTRLTVL.

CDR3 coding DNA: TGTGCCAGCAGCGTTAGCGGGATCGGAGAGCAGTACTTC. Its translation: CASSVSGIGEQYF. This chain uses TRBV7-6 with TRBJ2-7; TRBD2 agrees at 8 bases. CDR3 length: 13 residues. With V trimmed by 5 bases and J by 7 bases, 7 bases remained unmatched. Germline lookup yields CDR1 SGHVS and CDR2 FNYEAQ.

The rearrangement links TRBV5-1 to TRBJ2-6; 7 positions agree with TRBD1. The CDR3 sequence is 16 residues long. From germline, CDR1 is SGHRS and CDR2 YFSETQ. Trimming removed 4 bases from V and 0 bases from J; junction bases left unmatched: 4. The CDR3 sequence is CASSEWDSSGANVLTF. The CDR3 nucleotides read TGCGCCAGCAGCGAATGGGACAGCTCTGGGGCCAACGTCCTGACTTTC.

This chain connects TRBV7-2 to TRBJ2-7; D gene unclear. CDR1 and CDR2 from the germline V gene are SGHTA and FQGNSA. The CDR3 is 15 amino acids. V lost 3 bases to trimming and J lost 2 bases, with 14 bases between them. CDR3 DNA sequence: TGTGCCAGCAGCTTCCGCGGCCGAGCCGCCTACGAGCAGTACTTC. Protein product: CASSFRGRAAYEQYF.

The genes are TRBV27 and TRBJ2-1, with 7 bases lining up with TRBD2. The V and J ends lost 3 bases and 7 bases, in that order; junction bases with no gene match: 9. Per germline, CDR1 MNHEY and CDR2 SMNVEV (reference sequence). The CDR3 contains 15 residues. The CDR3 bases are TGTGCCAGCAGTTTTGGGTGGGAGGGCCGGAATGAGCAGTTCTTC. Amino acid sequence: CASSFGWEGRNEQFF.